This T cell receptor (beta chain) stems from a study of cytomegalovirus exposure and HLA in healthy donors. In the study overall: A subsequent analysis stated that the 120 or so validation repertoires were run on the same platform as the approximately 660 first-cohort repertoires.

V was cut by 5 bases and J by 4 bases, with 9 bases left in between. CDR1 is SGHVS, CDR2 FQNEAQ, per germline. The CDR3 is 12 residues long. About this clone: The antigen is unknown.

Findings and limits, study-wide: Researchers counted roughly 160 TCR beta chains as cytomegalovirus-associated.

Sequencing used immunoSEQ multiplex PCR; TCRdb keeps in-frame clones, though not all of them. The sample lists around 120,000 clones, roughly 88% seen once, with approximately 1.8% in the top ten. The rearrangement links TRBV7-8 to TRBJ2-7; possibly TRBD2 for D (6 bases). The sequenced sample consisted of PBMCs. The receptor's source is a man in his late teens or twenties in good health and CMV-seronegative. The CDR3 sequence: CASSEGLYEQYF. CDR3 bases: TGTGCCAGCAGCGAAGGACTATACGAGCAGTACTTC.